This T cell receptor beta chain comes out of a study of blood T cell repertoires in COVID-19. Study in general: PBMCs, B-cell-depleted T cells, or T cells were the source of the cDNA or gDNA that made up the material.

Profiled with immunoSEQ multiplex PCR; TCRdb holds only in-frame clones, not every one. The sample records under 300,000 clones, roughly 89% being singletons. The CDR3 spans 13 residues. Germline-derived CDR1 and CDR2 are SGHDT and YYEEEE. Trimming took 5 bases from V and 3 from J, leaving 11 bases between them. The clonotype comes from a woman in her sixties with COVID-19, enrolled during active disease. The sequenced material came from peripheral blood. The V and J genes are TRBV5-6 and TRBJ1-2; D not resolved. CDR3 region: CASSSDTDYGYTF. CDR3 DNA sequence: TGTGCCAGCAGTTCCGACACGGACTATGGCTACACCTTC.